Following are 27 T cell receptor beta chains from one sample sequenced in a study of cytomegalovirus exposure and HLA in healthy donors. This table comes from immunoSEQ multiplex PCR, and its TCRdb copy is limited to in-frame clones, with some not included. The table includes 100,000 to 150,000 clones, 89% detected once. Sequenced material: PBMCs. The receptors were sampled from a woman aged 18-29 years in good health and CMV-seronegative.

The genes are TRBV29-1 and TRBJ1-5; 7 bases fit TRBD1. The CDR3 has 14 amino acids. V dropped 4 bases and J dropped 1; count of bases not matched to a gene: 4. The germline V gene encodes CDR1 SQVTM and CDR2 ANQGSEA. The CDR3 DNA follows: TGCAGCGTTGGGACAGGAGGCAGCAATCAGCCCCAGCATTTT. Its translation: CSVGTGGSNQPQHF.

The J gene is TRBJ1-5, the V gene TRBV6-1, with a tentative D call TRBD1 (5 bases). Trimming left V 0 bases short and J 1 base short, with 7 bases between. The CDR3 is made up of 15 amino acids. CDR1 MNHNS and CDR2 SASEGT come from the germline V gene. CDR3: CASSEAGGSNQPQHF. As DNA, the CDR3 is TGTGCCAGCAGTGAAGCGGGGGGAAGCAATCAGCCCCAGCATTTT.

This sequence joins TRBV19 and TRBJ2-2, with 7 bases fitting TRBD1. CDR1 is LNHDA, CDR2 SQIVND, per germline (reference sequence). CDR3 size: 15 residues. The V and J ends lost 9 bases and 4 bases, in that order; junction bases with no gene match: 11. Written as DNA, the CDR3 is TGTGCCAGCGATACAGGGGCCGGGCGCACCGGGGAGCTGTTTTTT. Translation: CASDTGAGRTGELFF.

J is TRBJ2-3 and V is TRBV9; TRBD2 matches at 8 bases. V lost 2 bases to trimming and J lost 2 bases; unmatched junction nucleotides: 4. Germline V gives CDR1 SGDLS, CDR2 YYNGEE. The CDR3 consists of 15 residues. CDR3: CASSVTSAFTDTQYF. CDR3 in DNA: TGTGCCAGCAGCGTGACTAGCGCCTTCACAGATACGCAGTATTTT.

The chain recombines TRBV6-1 with TRBJ2-7; 11 nucleotides line up with TRBD1. In germline, CDR1 is MNHNS, CDR2 SASEGT. The CDR3 spans 14 residues. V was pared by 5 bases and J by 4 bases, with 4 bases of the junction left unmatched. The CDR3 coding sequence is TGTGCCAGCAGTTCCGGGACAGGGGGATACGAGCAGTACTTC. Its protein product is CASSSGTGGYEQYF.

This clone was detected once. The rearrangement uses TRBV4-2 and TRBJ2-2; TRBD1 matches 8 bases. This CDR3 region has 20 residues. J gave up 0 bases and V 4 bases, and 16 bases lay outside the gene matches. Per germline, CDR1 LGHNA and CDR2 YNFKEQ. The CDR3 DNA sequence: TGTGCCAGCAGCCCCCGTGAAAGACAGGGGATCCCGCCGAACACCGGGGAGCTGTTTTTT. This codes for CASSPRERQGIPPNTGELFF.

This rearrangement joins TRBV7-2 to TRBJ2-2; 9 bases are shared with TRBD2. Germline V gene sequence: CDR1 SGHTA, CDR2 FQGNSA. The CDR3 loop spans 16 amino acids. V shed 5 bases, J shed 7 bases, and the junction held 11 bases outside the gene matches. The DNA of the CDR3 is TGTGCCAGCAGCCCACCTAGCGGGATTAAAGGCGGGGAGCTGTTTTTT. Translated, it gives CASSPPSGIKGGELFF. Complete variable domain (other parts from reference TRBV7-2 and TRBJ2-2): GAGVSQSPSNKVTEKGKDVELRCDPISGHTALYWYRQSLGQGLEFLIYFQGNSAPDKSGLPSDRFSAERTGGSVSTLTIQRTQQEDSAVYLCASSPPSGIKGGELFFGEGSRLTVL.

The V gene is TRBV6-1, the J gene TRBJ2-7; 9 positions agree with TRBD2. Germline V gene lookup returns CDR1 MNHNS and CDR2 SASEGT. Trimming cost V 3 bases and J 0 bases; bases outside gene matches: 0. The CDR3 loop spans 14 amino acids. The CDR3 nucleotides read TGTGCCAGCAGTGAGCGGGGGGGCTCCTACGAGCAGTACGTC. Protein product: CASSERGGSYEQYV.

The chain recombines TRBV2 with TRBJ2-5; no reliable D call. Deletions cut 6 bases from V and 6 bases from J, with 5 bases between. Germline loops: CDR1 SNHLY, CDR2 FYNNEI. The CDR3 totals 10 residues. CDR3 in amino acids: CASRAKTQYF. The CDR3 coding sequence is TGTGCCAGCAGAGCCAAGACCCAGTACTTC.

The V gene is TRBV27, the J gene TRBJ2-1; D is possibly TRBD1 (6 bases). Germline lookup yields CDR1 MNHEY and CDR2 SMNVEV (reference sequence). Trimming shortened V by 4 bases and J by 0 bases, and 13 bases separated the two germline ends. The CDR3 totals 16 residues. The CDR3 is CASSSTDSLSYNEQFF. The CDR3 nucleotides read TGTGCCAGCAGTTCCACGGACAGCCTCTCCTACAATGAGCAGTTCTTC.

This chain joins TRBV18 and TRBJ1-2; D not resolved. V shed 4 bases and J shed 8 bases, with 8 bases lying between them. Germline CDR1 KGHSH, CDR2 LQKENI. The CDR3 runs to 11 residues. CDR3 coding DNA: TGTGCCAGCTCACGAGGGCAAGGCTACACCTTC. Its translation: CASSRGQGYTF.

This chain joins TRBV18 and TRBJ1-2, with D tentatively TRBD1 (6 bases). With 2 bases removed from V and 3 bases from J, the gap between germline ends came to 19 bases. Germline V CDR1 and CDR2: KGHSH, LQKENI. This CDR3 has 17 amino acids. The CDR3 DNA is TGTGCCAGCTCACCAATTATCGATACAGGGTACGACTATGGCTACACCTTC. Translated, it gives CASSPIIDTGYDYGYTF. Full variable domain (missing parts from reference TRBV18 and TRBJ1-2): NAGVMQNPRHLVRRRGQEARLRCSPMKGHSHVYWYRQLPEEGLKFMVYLQKENIIDESGMPKERFSAEFPKEGPSILRIQQVVRGDSAAYFCASSPIIDTGYDYGYTFGSGTRLTVV.

The CDR3 nucleotides read TGTGCCAGCTCCCCAAATCAAGGGAGCTCCTACGAGCAGTACGTC. This codes for CASSPNQGSSYEQYV. The chain links TRBV18 to TRBJ2-7, with D possibly TRBD2 on 5 matching bases. The CDR3 runs 15 residues. Germline CDR1 KGHSH, CDR2 LQKENI. V shed 6 bases and J shed 0 bases, with 15 bases lying between them.

The J gene is TRBJ1-5, the V gene TRBV23-1, with D possibly TRBD1 on 6 matching bases. TRBV23-1 is given ORF status, its function remaining uncertain. V shed 1 base and J shed 0 bases, with 16 bases lying between them. The CDR3 contains 18 residues. The CDR3 nucleotides read TGCGCCAGCAGTCAATATGGGGGCGGGCAGGATAGCAATCAGCCCCAGCATTTT. Translating gives CASSQYGGGQDSNQPQHF.

This chain links TRBV11-2 with TRBJ2-1, with D perhaps TRBD2 (7 bases). With 1 base removed from V and 7 bases from J, the gap between germline ends came to 14 bases. Per germline, CDR1 SGHAT and CDR2 FQNNGV. The CDR3 consists of 15 residues. The CDR3 sequence: CASSLGLGGENEQFF. CDR3 in DNA: TGTGCCAGCAGCTTAGGTTTAGGGGGGGAAAATGAGCAGTTCTTC.

The genes are TRBV29-1 and TRBJ2-3; a weak D match, TRBD1 (6 bases). Trimming stripped 4 bases from V and 0 bases from J, with 8 bases between. This CDR3 contains 13 residues. Germline V lookup: CDR1 SQVTM, CDR2 ANQGSEA. The CDR3: CSVAGASTDTQYF. CDR3 DNA sequence: TGCAGCGTTGCAGGGGCCAGCACAGATACGCAGTATTTT.

The CDR3: CASSLLWDISNYGYTF. DNA of the CDR3: TGTGCCAGCAGCTTGCTATGGGACATAAGTAACTATGGCTACACCTTC. The gene calls are TRBV5-5 and TRBJ1-2, with a tentative D call TRBD1 (6 bases). V shed 1 base and J shed 1 base, with 14 bases lying between them. Germline lookup yields CDR1 SGHKS and CDR2 YYEKEE (reference sequence). The CDR3 is 16 residues long.

This chain uses TRBV27 with TRBJ1-1; 7 positions match TRBD1. J gave up 4 bases and V 3 bases, and 5 bases lay outside the gene matches. The CDR3 loop spans 14 amino acids. In germline, CDR1 is MNHEY, CDR2 SMNVEV (reference sequence). In DNA form, the CDR3 reads TGTGCCAGCAGTTTTGACAGGGAAGGCACTGAAGCTTTCTTT. This codes for CASSFDREGTEAFF.

The CDR3 is CSVEGVRGRANEKLFF. The CDR3 nucleotides are TGCAGCGTTGAAGGTGTCAGGGGAAGGGCTAATGAAAAACTGTTTTTT. V usage is TRBV29-1 and J usage is TRBJ1-4, with D possibly matching TRBD1 (6 bases). V was cut by 1 base and J by 3 bases, with 15 bases left in between. CDR1 is SQVTM, CDR2 ANQGSEA, per germline. The CDR3 is 16 residues long.

The V and J genes are TRBV6-5 and TRBJ2-7; weak D call: TRBD1 (6 bases). V was trimmed by 6 bases and J by 0 bases, leaving 15 bases between them. CDR1 is MNHEY and CDR2 is SVGAGI in the germline V gene. This CDR3 is built from 15 residues. The CDR3 sequence: CASSSTGPSSYEQYF. CDR3 DNA sequence: TGTGCCAGCAGCTCTACAGGGCCCAGCTCCTACGAGCAGTACTTC.

This rearrangement joins TRBV27 to TRBJ2-2; TRBD1 aligns across 10 bases. The CDR3 has 18 amino acids. The germline V gene encodes CDR1 MNHEY and CDR2 SMNVEV (reference sequence). With V trimmed by 9 bases and J by 3 bases, 16 bases remained unmatched. The CDR3 here is CASIERDPTGGYTGELFF. The CDR3 nucleotides read TGTGCCAGTATTGAAAGGGACCCGACAGGGGGCTACACCGGGGAGCTGTTTTTT.

The J gene is TRBJ2-4, the V gene TRBV21-1; the table assigns TRBD1, which was not confirmed against the DNA. TRBV21-1 is noted as a pseudogene. This CDR3 is built from 14 residues. The CDR3 reads CASSNRDRDDIQYF. In nucleotides, the CDR3 is TGTGCCAGCAGCAACCGGGACAGGGACGACATTCAGTACTTC.

The V gene is TRBV5-4, the J gene TRBJ2-5; a weak D match, TRBD2 (5 bases). Germline V gene data show CDR1 as SGHNT and CDR2 as YYREEE (reference sequence). The CDR3 is 12 amino acids. V dropped 0 bases and J dropped 7 bases, with 7 bases sitting between them. CDR3 bases: TGTGCCAGCAGCTTGGATGAGGGGACCCAGTACTTC. Amino acid sequence: CASSLDEGTQYF.

The rearrangement joins TRBV4-3 to TRBJ2-7, with 8 bases fitting TRBD1. Looked up from germline, CDR1 is LGHNA and CDR2 is YSLEER. J gave up 0 bases and V 2 bases, and 12 bases lay outside the gene matches. The CDR3 extends over 18 amino acids. The CDR3 DNA follows: TGCGCCAGCAGCCAACTTGGACAGGGCCCACTTATCTCCTACGAGCAGTACTTC. Encoded protein: CASSQLGQGPLISYEQYF.

This rearrangement joins TRBV19 to TRBJ2-7; a weak D match, TRBD1 (7 bases). Germline V gene sequence: CDR1 LNHDA, CDR2 SQIVND (reference sequence). The CDR3 sequence is 15 residues long. Trimming took 5 bases from V and 2 from J, leaving 16 bases between them. CDR3 region: CASSALRDSPYEQYF. The CDR3 DNA reads TGTGCCAGTAGTGCGCTGCGGGACAGTCCCTACGAGCAGTACTTC.

The rearrangement joins TRBV4-3 to TRBJ2-2; 14 bases map to TRBD2. CDR3 length: 16 residues. J gave up 5 bases and V 1 base, and 0 bases lay outside the gene matches. From germline, CDR1 is LGHNA and CDR2 YSLEER. The CDR3 protein is CASSQGLAGGTGELFF. The DNA of the CDR3 is TGCGCCAGCAGCCAAGGACTAGCGGGAGGGACCGGGGAGCTGTTTTTT.

The V and J genes are TRBV6-1 and TRBJ2-7, with TRBD1 matching 7 bases. V dropped 0 bases and J dropped 1; count of bases not matched to a gene: 3. The CDR3 runs to 15 residues. Germline V gene lookup returns CDR1 MNHNS and CDR2 SASEGT. In nucleotides, the CDR3 is TGTGCCAGCAGTGAAGCAGCGACAGGGTCCTACGAGCAGTACTTC. This gives the protein CASSEAATGSYEQYF.